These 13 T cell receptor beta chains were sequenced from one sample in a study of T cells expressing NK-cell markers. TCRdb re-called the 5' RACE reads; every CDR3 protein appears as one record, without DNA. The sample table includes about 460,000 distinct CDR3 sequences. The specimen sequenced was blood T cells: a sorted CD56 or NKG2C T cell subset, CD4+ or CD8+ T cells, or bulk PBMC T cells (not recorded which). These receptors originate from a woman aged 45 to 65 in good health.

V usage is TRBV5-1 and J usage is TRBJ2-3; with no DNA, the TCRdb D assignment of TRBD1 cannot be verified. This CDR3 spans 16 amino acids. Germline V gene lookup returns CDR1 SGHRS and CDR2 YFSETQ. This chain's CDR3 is CASSWRGLKGEDTQYF.

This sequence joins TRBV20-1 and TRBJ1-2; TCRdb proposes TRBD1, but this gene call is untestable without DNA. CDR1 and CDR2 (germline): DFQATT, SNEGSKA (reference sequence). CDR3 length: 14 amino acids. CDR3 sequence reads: CSARIQGGGVGYTF.

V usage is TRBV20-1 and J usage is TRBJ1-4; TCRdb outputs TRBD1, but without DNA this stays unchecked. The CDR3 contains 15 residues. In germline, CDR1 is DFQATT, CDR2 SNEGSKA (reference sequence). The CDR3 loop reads CSARDERGRAEKLFF.

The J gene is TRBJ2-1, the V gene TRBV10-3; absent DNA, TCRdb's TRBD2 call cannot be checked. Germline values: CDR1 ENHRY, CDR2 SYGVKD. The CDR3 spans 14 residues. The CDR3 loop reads CAIRSAGESNEQFF.

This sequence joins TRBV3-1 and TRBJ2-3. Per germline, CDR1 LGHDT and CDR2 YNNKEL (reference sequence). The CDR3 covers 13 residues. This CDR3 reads CASSQVEYDTQYF.

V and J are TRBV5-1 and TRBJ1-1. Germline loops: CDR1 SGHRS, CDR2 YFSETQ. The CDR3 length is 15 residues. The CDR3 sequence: CASSWRGELNTEAFF.

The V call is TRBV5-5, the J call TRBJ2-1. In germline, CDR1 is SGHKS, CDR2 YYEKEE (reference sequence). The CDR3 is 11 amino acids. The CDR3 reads CASSSPHEQFF.

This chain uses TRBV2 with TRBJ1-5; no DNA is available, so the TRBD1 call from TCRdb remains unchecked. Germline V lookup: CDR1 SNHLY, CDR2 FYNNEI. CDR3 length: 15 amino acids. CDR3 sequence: CASSATGRDNQPQHF.

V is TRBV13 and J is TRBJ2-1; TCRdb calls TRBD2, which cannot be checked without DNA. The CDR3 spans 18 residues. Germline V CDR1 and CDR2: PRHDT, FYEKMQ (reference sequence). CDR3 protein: CASSPGLAGDLSYNEQFF.

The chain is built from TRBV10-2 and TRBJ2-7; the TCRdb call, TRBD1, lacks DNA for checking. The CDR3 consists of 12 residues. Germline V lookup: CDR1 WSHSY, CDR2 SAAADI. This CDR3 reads CASRDRGYEQYF.

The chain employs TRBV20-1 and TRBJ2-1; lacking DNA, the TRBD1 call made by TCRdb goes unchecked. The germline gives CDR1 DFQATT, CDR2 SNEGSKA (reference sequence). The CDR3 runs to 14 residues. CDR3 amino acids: CSATPDQGAYEQFF.

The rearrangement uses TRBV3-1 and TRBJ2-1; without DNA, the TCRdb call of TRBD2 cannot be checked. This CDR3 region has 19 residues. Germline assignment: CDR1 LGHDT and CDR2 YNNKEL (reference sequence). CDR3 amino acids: CASSHATGTSGRASNEQFF.

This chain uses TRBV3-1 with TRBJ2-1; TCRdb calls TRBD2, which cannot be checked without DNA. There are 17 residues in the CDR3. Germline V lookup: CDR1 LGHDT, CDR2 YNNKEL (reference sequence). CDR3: CASSQGLAGLTYNEQFF.